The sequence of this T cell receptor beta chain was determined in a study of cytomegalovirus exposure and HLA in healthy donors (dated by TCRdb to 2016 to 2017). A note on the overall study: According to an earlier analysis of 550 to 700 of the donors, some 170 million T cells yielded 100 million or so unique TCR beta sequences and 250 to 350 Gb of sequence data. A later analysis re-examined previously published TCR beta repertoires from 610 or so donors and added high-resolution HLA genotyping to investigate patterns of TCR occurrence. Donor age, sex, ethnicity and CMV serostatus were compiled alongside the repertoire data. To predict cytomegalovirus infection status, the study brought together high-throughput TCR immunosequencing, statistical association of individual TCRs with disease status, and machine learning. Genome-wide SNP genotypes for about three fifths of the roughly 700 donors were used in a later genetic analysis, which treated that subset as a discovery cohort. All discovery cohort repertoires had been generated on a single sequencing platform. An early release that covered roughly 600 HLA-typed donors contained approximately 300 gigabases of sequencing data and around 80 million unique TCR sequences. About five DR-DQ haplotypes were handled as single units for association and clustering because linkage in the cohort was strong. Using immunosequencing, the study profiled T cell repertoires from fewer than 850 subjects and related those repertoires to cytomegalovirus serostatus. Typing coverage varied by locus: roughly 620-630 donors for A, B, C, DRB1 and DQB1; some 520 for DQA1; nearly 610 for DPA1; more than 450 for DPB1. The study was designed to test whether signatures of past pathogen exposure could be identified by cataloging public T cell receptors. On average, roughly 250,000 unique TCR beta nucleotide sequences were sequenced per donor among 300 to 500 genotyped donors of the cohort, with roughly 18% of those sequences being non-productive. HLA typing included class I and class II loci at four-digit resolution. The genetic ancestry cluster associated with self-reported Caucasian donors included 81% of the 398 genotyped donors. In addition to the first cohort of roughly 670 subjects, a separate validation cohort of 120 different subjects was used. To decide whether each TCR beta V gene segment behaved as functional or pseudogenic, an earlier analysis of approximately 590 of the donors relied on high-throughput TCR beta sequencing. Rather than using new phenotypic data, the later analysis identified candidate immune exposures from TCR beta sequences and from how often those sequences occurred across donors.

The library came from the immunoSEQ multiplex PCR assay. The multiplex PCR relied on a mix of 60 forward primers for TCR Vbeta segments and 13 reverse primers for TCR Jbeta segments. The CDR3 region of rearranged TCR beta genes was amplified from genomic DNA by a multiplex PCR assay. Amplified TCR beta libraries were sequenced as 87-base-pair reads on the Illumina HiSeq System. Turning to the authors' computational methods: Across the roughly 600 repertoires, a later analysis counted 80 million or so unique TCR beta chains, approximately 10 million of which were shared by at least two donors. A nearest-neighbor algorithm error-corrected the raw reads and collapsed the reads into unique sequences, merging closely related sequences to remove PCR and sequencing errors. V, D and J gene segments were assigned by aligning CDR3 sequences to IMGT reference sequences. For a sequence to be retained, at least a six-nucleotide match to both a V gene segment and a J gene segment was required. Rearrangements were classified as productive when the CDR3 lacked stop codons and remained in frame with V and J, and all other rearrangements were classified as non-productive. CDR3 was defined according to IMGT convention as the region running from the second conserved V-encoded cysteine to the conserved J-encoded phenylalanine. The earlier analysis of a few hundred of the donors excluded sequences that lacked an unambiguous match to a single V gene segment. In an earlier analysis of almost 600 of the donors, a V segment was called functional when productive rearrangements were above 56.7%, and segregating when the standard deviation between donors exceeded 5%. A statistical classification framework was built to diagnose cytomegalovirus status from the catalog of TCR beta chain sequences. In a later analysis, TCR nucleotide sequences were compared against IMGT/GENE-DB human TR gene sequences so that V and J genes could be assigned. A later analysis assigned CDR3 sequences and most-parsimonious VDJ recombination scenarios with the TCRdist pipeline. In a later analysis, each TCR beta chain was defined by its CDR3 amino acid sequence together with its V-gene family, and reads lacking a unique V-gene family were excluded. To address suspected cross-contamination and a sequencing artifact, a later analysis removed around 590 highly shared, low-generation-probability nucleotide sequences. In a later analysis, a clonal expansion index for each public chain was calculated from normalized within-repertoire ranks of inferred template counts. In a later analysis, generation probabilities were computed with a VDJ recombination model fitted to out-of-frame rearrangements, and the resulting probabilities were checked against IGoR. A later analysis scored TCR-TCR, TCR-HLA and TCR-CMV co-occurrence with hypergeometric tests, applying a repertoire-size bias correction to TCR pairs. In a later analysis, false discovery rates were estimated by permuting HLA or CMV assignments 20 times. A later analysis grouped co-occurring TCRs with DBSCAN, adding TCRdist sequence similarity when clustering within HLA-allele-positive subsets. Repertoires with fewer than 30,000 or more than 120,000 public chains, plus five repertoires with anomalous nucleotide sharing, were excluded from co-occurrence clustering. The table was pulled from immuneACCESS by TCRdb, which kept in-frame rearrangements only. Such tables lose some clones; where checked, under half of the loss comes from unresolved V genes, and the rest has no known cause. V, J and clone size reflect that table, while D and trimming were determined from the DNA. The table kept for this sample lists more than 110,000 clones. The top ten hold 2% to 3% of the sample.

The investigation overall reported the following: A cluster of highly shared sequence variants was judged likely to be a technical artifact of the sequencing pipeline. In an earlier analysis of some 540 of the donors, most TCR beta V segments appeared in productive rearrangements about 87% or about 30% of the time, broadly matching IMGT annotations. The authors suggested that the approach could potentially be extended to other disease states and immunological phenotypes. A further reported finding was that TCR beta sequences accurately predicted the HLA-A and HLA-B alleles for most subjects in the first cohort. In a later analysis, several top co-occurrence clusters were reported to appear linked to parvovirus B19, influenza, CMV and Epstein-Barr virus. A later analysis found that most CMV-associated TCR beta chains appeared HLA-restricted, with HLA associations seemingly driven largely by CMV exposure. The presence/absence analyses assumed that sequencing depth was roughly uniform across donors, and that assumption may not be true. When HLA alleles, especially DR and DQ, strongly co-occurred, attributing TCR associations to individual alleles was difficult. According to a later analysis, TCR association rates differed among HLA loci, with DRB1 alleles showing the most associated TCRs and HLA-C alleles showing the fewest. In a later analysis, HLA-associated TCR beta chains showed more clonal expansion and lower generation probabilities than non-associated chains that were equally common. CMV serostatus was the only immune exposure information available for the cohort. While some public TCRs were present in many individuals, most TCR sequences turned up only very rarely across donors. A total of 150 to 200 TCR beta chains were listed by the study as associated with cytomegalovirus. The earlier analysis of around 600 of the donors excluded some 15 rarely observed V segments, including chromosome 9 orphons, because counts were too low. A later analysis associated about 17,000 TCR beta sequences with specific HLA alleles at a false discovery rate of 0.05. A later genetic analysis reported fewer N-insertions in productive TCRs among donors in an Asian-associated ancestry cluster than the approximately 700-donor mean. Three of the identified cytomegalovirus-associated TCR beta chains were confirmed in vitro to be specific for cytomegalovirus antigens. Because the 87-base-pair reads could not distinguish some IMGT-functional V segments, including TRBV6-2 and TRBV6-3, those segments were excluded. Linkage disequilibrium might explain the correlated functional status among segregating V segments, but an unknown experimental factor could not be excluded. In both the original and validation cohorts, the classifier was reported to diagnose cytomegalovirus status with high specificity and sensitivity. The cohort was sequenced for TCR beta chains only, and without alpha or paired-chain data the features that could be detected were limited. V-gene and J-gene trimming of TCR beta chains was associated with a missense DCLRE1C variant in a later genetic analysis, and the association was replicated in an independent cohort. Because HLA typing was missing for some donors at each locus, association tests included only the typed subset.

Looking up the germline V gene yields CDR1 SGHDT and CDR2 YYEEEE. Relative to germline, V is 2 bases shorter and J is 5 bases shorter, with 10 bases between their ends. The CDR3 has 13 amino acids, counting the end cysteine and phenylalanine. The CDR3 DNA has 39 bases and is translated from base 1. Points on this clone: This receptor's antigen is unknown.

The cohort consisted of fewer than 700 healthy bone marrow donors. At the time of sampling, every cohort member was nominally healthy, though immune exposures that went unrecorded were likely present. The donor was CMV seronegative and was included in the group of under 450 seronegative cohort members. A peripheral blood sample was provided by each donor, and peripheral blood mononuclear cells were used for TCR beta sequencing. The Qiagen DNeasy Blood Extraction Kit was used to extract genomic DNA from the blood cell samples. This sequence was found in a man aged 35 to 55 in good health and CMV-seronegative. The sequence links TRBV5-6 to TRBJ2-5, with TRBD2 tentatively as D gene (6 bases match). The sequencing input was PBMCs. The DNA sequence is TGTGCCAGCAGCTTAGGAGGGCACGAGACCCAGTACTTC. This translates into CASSLGGHETQYF.